This T cell receptor (beta chain) originates from a study of cytomegalovirus exposure and HLA in healthy donors. In regard to this clone: What it binds is not known.

Trimming removed 4 bases from V and 6 bases from J, with 16 bases in between. This CDR3 is built from 16 residues. The germline V gene encodes CDR1 SEHNR and CDR2 FQNEAQ (reference sequence). Primers: 60 Vbeta forward and 13 Jbeta reverse. TCRdb's table, derived via immunoSEQ multiplex PCR, lists solely in-frame clones and lacks some. Among just under 150,000 clones, over 80% were seen once, and the ten largest hold less than 3.5%. The study's findings and limits: Researchers counted some 150 TCR beta chains as cytomegalovirus-associated.

The sample comprised PBMCs. The TCR was taken from a woman aged 25 to 39 in good health and CMV-seronegative. The rearrangement uses TRBV7-9 and TRBJ1-6; D is ambiguous. The CDR3 nucleotides read TGTGCCAGCAGCTCCCGTCCTAGCGACTTTAATTCACCCCTCCACTTT. It is translated as CASSSRPSDFNSPLHF. Looking up the rest from reference TRBV7-9 and TRBJ1-6 gives the full variable domain: DTGVSQNPRHKITKRGQNVTFRCDPISEHNRLYWYRQTLGQGPEFLTYFQNEAQLEKSRLLSDRFSAERPKGSFSTLEIQRTEQGDSAMYLCASSSRPSDFNSPLHFGNGTRLTVT.